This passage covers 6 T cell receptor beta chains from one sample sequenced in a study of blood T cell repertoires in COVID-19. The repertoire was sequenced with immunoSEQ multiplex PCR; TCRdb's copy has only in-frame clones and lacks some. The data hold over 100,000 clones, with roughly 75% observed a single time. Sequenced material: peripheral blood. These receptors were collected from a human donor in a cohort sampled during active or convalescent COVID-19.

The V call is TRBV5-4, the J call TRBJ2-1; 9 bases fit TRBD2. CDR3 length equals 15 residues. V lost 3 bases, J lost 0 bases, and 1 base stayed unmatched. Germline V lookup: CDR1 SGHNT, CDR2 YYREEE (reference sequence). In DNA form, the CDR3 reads TGTGCCAGCAGCTCGCGGGGGGGCTCCTACAATGAGCAGTTCTTC. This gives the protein CASSSRGGSYNEQFF.

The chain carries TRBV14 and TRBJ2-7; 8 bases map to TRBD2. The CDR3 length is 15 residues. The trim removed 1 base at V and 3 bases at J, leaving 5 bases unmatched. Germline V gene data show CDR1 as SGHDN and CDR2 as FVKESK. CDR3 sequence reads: CASSQGSGKGYEQYF. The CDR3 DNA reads TGTGCCAGCAGCCAAGGTAGCGGGAAGGGCTACGAGCAGTACTTC.

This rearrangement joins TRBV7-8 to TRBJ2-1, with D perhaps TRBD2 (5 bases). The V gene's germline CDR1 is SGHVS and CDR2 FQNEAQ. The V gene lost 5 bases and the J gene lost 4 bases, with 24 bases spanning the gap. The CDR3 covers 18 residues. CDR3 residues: CASSPRVTTGRVYNEQFF. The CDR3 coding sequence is TGTGCCAGCAGCCCAAGGGTCACTACGGGGAGAGTATACAATGAGCAGTTCTTC.

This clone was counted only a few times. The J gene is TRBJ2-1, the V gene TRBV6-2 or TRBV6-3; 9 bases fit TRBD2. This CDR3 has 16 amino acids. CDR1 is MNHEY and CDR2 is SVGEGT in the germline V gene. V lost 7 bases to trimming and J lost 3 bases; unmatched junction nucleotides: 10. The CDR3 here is CASNPGGLALYNEQFF. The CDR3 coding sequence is TGTGCCAGCAACCCAGGGGGACTAGCCCTCTACAATGAGCAGTTCTTC.

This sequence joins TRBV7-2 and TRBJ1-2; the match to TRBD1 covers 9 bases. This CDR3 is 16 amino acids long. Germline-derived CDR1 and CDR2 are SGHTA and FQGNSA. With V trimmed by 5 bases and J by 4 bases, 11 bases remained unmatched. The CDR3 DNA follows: TGTGCCAGCAGCCCAGCCTTGGGACAGGGTACCTATGGCTACACCTTC. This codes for CASSPALGQGTYGYTF.

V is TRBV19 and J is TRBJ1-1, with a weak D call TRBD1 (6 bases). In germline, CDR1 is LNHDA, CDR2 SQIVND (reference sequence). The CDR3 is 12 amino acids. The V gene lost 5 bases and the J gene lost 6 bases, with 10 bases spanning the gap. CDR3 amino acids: CASSLQGAEAFF. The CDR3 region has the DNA TGTGCCAGTAGTTTACAGGGAGCTGAAGCTTTCTTT.